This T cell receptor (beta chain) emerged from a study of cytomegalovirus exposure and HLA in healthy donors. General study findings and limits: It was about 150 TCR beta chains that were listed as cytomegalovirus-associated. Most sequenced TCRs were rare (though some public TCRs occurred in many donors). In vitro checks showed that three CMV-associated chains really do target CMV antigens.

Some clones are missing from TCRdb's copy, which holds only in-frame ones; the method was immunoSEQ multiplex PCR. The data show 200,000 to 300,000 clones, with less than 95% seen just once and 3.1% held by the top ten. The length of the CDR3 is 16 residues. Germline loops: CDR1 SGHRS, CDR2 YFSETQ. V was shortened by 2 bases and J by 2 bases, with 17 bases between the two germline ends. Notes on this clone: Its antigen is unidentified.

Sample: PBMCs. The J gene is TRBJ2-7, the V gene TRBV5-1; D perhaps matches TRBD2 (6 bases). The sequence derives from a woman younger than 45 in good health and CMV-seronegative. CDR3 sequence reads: CASSFYLAGRTYEQYF. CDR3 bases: TGCGCCAGCAGCTTTTATTTGGCGGGACGGACCTACGAGCAGTACTTC.